This entry is about one T cell receptor beta chain. This entry is derived from a study of blood T cell dynamics during melanoma immunotherapy. Indicated time point: week 3, after first cycle of checkpoint inhibitor. Apart from a couple of fast progressors, RECIST 1.1 response was judged 12 weeks post-infusion. No patient had earlier systemic cancer treatment, concurrent immunosuppressants, or another active cancer. Each bulk PBMC sample had 300 to 400 ng DNA loaded. The repertoire was sequenced with immunoSEQ multiplex PCR; TCRdb's copy has only in-frame clones and lacks some. The data contain about 19,000 clones, about 85% of them singletons. The CDR3 is 14 residues long. Per the germline V gene, CDR1 is LNHNV and CDR2 is YYDKDF (reference sequence). With 3 bases clipped from V and 3 bases from J, the junction kept 4 bases outside the gene matches.

This rearrangement joins TRBV15 to TRBJ2-7, with TRBD2 matching 8 bases. The source material was blood, sampled from a patient treated with checkpoint blockade. This receptor was identified in a human donor with melanoma. Here the CDR3 DNA reads TGTGCCACCAGCAGCGCACGGGGGGGCTACGAGCAGTACTTC. It translates to CATSSARGGYEQYF.